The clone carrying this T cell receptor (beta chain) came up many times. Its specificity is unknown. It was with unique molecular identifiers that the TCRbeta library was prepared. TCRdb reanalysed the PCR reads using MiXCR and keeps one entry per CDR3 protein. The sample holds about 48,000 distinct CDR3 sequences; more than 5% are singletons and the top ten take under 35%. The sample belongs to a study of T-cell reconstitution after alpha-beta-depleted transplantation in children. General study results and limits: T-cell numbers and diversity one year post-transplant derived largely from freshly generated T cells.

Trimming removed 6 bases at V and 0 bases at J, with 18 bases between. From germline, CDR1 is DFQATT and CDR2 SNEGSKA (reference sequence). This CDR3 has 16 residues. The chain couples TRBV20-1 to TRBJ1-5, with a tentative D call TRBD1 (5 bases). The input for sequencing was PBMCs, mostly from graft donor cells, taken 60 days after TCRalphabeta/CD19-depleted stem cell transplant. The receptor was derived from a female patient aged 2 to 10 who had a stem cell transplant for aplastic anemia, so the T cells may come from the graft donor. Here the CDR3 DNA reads TGCAGTGCGCCACCTGGGGGTAGCCTTAGCAATCAGCCCCAGCATTTT. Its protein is CSAPPGGSLSNQPQHF.